These T cell receptor beta chains were read from a single sample in a study of T cells after yellow fever vaccination. MiXCR, run by TCRdb on the 5' RACE reads, gives a single entry per CDR3 protein. Of about 22,000 distinct CDR3 sequences listed, around 5.5% are singletons. The sample in question was PBMCs, either bulk or a sorted T-cell subset (CD4+, CD8+, memory, or dextramer-sorted; not recorded which), obtained about 41 days after the first yellow fever vaccination. Receptor source: a man between 18 and 35 years old who received the YFV17D yellow fever vaccine. Each CDR3 is given with its conserved first and last residue.

V	J	CDR3
TRBV29-1	TRBJ2-1	CSVSGVNEQFF
TRBV11-2	TRBJ1-2	CASSPRSTFKTNLYGYTF
TRBV5-6	TRBJ1-1	CASSLGDTEAFF
TRBV2	TRBJ2-5	CASKVGRETQYF
TRBV7-8	TRBJ1-2	CASSLGGWTNYGYTF
TRBV11-2	TRBJ1-1	CASREDRDTEAFF
TRBV15	TRBJ1-5	CATSREGGRGNQPQHF
TRBV28	TRBJ2-7	CASSFSGYEQYF
TRBV7-9	TRBJ1-1	CASSSGVAEAFF
TRBV6-5	TRBJ1-4	CASRANEKLFF
TRBV30	TRBJ2-1	CAWRSTSGGPREQFF
TRBV20-1	TRBJ1-6	CSAGTGRENSPLHF
TRBV7-5	TRBJ2-3	CISVPEATQPDMDTQYF
TRBV7-9	TRBJ2-1	CASSLARATYNEQFF
TRBV21-1	TRBJ1-1	CASINPPRGTGTEAFF